This is a list of T cell receptor beta chains from one sample in a study of blood T cell repertoires in COVID-19. The table came from immunoSEQ multiplex PCR; TCRdb's copy has only in-frame clones and leaves some out. The sample has roughly 46,000 clones; 80% to 90% are singletons. Sequencing input: peripheral blood. The receptor source for this set is a human donor in a cohort sampled during active COVID-19. The donor label of this sample is uncertain. The CDR3 runs from the conserved cysteine through the conserved F or W. The D gene is left open where the match is weak. Only part of the rows carry a size: once, few, many, or a class if the clone is expanded.

>TRBV7-2|TRBD1|TRBJ2-7|-
TGTGCCAGCAGCTTAGGACAGGGAAGGGAGTACTTC
CASSLGQGREYF
>TRBV7-2|-|TRBJ2-2|-
TGTGCCAGCAGCTCCACAGGGTACACCGGGGAGCTGTTTTTT
CASSSTGYTGELFF
>TRBV3-1/TRBV3-2|TRBD2|TRBJ2-7|-
TGTGCCAGCAGCAGCGGGGGTAGCGGGGGTTACGAGCAGTACTTC
CASSSGGSGGYEQYF
>TRBV7-9|TRBD2|TRBJ2-5|-
TGTGCCAGCAGCTGGGGTAGCGGGGGGGCTTACCAAGAGACCCAGTACTTC
CASSWGSGGAYQETQYF
>TRBV6-2/TRBV6-3|-|TRBJ1-6|few
TGTGCCAGCAGTCCACGCGATGGACAGTTATCACCCCTCCACTTT
CASSPRDGQLSPLHF
>TRBV6-5|TRBD2|TRBJ2-1|once
TGTGCCAGCAGTTACGAGGAGCGGGGGGGCATCGATGAGCAGTTCTTC
CASSYEERGGIDEQFF
>TRBV18|-|TRBJ2-7|-
TGTGCCAGCTCACGACCAGGGGGGGAGGAGCAGTACTTC
CASSRPGGEEQYF
>TRBV6-1|-|TRBJ2-5|-
TGTGCCAGCAGTGATTTAGCGCGAGAGACCCAGTACTTC
CASSDLARETQYF
>TRBV10-3|TRBD1|TRBJ1-1|-
TGTGCCATCAGTTGGGGACAGGGGGGCACTGAAGCTTTCTTT
CAISWGQGGTEAFF
>TRBV7-9|-|TRBJ2-3|-
TGTGCCAGCAGCTTACAGGGGAGCACAGATACGCAGTATTTT
CASSLQGSTDTQYF
>TRBV2|-|TRBJ1-2|-
TGTGCCAGCAGCCTAACAGGGTCAGGCTACACCTTC
CASSLTGSGYTF
>TRBV13|TRBD1|TRBJ1-2|-
TGTGCCAGCAGCTTAAAGACAGGGATGGGCTATGGCTACACCTTC
CASSLKTGMGYGYTF
>TRBV24-1|-|TRBJ2-7|-
TGTGCCACCAGTGATTTGCTAGACGAGCAGTACTTC
CATSDLLDEQYF
>TRBV11-1|-|TRBJ1-2|once
TGTGCCAGCAGCTTTGATTGGAGGGACTATGGCTACACCTTC
CASSFDWRDYGYTF
>TRBV7-8|TRBD2|TRBJ2-1|-
TGTGCCAGCAGCTTCACCTGGAGGGCTAGCGGGGTTAATGAGCAGTTCTTC
CASSFTWRASGVNEQFF
>TRBV6-5|TRBD1|TRBJ1-6|-
TGTGCCAGCACCCCGACAGGGTATAATTCACCCCTCCACTTT
CASTPTGYNSPLHF
>TRBV29-1|-|TRBJ2-4|-
TGCAGCGTTGAATTAAGGCAGAGGATAGCCAAAAACATTCAGTACTTC
CSVELRQRIAKNIQYF
>TRBV12-5|-|TRBJ1-1|-
TGTGCTAGTGGTTTGGGACAGCAGAACACTGAAGCTTTCTTT
CASGLGQQNTEAFF
>TRBV2|-|TRBJ2-7|-
TGTGCCAGCCGGGCGGGACAGACTCACTACGAGCAGTACTTC
CASRAGQTHYEQYF
>TRBV4-2|-|TRBJ1-5|-
TGTGCCAGCAGCCCTCTCGGGAACAGCAATCAGCCCCAGCATTTT
CASSPLGNSNQPQHF
>TRBV11-2|-|TRBJ1-1|-
TGTGCCAGCAGCTTAGGAGGAGGGGTTGAAGCTTTCTTT
CASSLGGGVEAFF
>TRBV18|-|TRBJ2-1|-
TGTGCCAGCTCTGAAAATGGCGTCAGAACCGGGGGGCATGAGCAGTTCTTC
CASSENGVRTGGHEQFF
>TRBV7-2|-|TRBJ2-5|-
TGTGCCAGCAGCCCAGGGGCCTCGGAGGAGACCCAGTACTTC
CASSPGASEETQYF
>TRBV7-7|-|TRBJ2-5|-
TGTGCTAGCAGCTTAGGGTGGGCAGCCCAAGAGACCCAGTACTTC
CASSLGWAAQETQYF
>TRBV11-2|-|TRBJ1-2|few
TGTGCCAGCAGCTTAGAGCCGGCGGGGACCTATGGCTACACCTTC
CASSLEPAGTYGYTF
>TRBV4-2|-|TRBJ2-2|-
TGTGCCAGCAGCCCCGGTACGAACACCGGGGAGCTGTTTTTT
CASSPGTNTGELFF
>TRBV7-2|-|TRBJ1-5|-
TGTGCCAGCAGCTTAGGGAGGGGCAATCAGCCCCAGCATTTT
CASSLGRGNQPQHF
>TRBV7-2|-|TRBJ2-1|few
TGTGCCAGCAGCTTTACGGGGGTCTCCTACAATGAGCAGTTCTTC
CASSFTGVSYNEQFF
>TRBV19|TRBD1|TRBJ1-5|-
TGTGCCAGTAGTATCCAAGCTGACAGGGCGTGGCAGCCCCAGCATTTT
CASSIQADRAWQPQHF